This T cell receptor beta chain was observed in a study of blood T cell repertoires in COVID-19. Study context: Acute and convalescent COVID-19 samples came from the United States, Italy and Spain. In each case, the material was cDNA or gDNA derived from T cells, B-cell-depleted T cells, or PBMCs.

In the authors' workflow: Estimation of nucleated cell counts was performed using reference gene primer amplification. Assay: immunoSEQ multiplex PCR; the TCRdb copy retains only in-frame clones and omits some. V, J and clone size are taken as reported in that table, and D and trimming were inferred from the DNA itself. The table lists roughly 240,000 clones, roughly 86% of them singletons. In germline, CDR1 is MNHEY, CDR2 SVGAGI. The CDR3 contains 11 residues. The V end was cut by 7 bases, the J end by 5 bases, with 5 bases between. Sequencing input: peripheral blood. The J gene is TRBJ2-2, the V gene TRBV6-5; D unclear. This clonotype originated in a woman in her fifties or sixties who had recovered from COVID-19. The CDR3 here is CASTRTGELFF. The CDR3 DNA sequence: TGTGCCAGCACACGGACCGGGGAGCTGTTTTTT.